Included here is one T cell receptor (beta chain) sequence, with context. Its antigen is undetermined. Germline V gene data show CDR1 as PRHDT and CDR2 as FYEKMQ (reference sequence). Trimming took 0 bases from V and 5 from J, leaving 7 bases between them. This CDR3 comprises 13 residues. The PCR contained 60 Vbeta and 13 Jbeta primers. TCRdb's copy holds only in-frame clones and misses some; the assay was immunoSEQ multiplex PCR. In the table there are about 160,000 clones, over 75% of which are singletons. The sample originates from a study of cytomegalovirus exposure and HLA in healthy donors. Study results and caveats: In a later analysis, V- and J-gene trimming of beta chains associated with a DCLRE1C missense variant, replicated independently. Among immune exposure information, only CMV serostatus was available.

The TCR originated in a woman aged 30 to 39 in good health and CMV-seronegative. The sequencing input was PBMCs. V gene TRBV13 combines with J gene TRBJ1-2; D unresolved. CDR3 DNA: TGTGCCAGCAGCTTAGGCCTGACATATGGCTACACCTTC. It is translated as CASSLGLTYGYTF.